This T cell receptor beta chain came from a study of tumor-infiltrating lymphocytes in oesophageal squamous cell carcinoma. TCRdb itself ran the PCR reads through MiXCR, one entry per CDR3 protein. The sample consists of about 10,000 distinct CDR3 sequences, 55% to 65% of them appearing once. The CDR3 totals 13 residues. Germline trimming cut 11 bases from V and 4 bases from J; bases unmatched to any gene: 6. Germline V CDR1 and CDR2: MNHNS, SASEGT. This clonotype turned up a few times. The material sequenced was esophageal tumor tissue. V gene TRBV6-1 combines with J gene TRBJ2-1; the match to TRBD2 covers 9 bases. This clonotype originated in a female donor with esophageal squamous cell carcinoma. CDR3 nucleotides: TGTGCCGAGGGGACTAGCAGATACAATGAGCAGTTCTTC. Amino acids: CAEGTSRYNEQFF.